This T cell receptor beta chain was sequenced in a study of glioma-infiltrating T cells. Study outcomes and limitations: Very few CDR3 sequences were shared between tissue and blood.

The iRepertoire nested amplicon-rescue multiplex PCR amplified TCR alpha and beta CDR3s from RNA. One-step reverse transcription and amplification started from approximately 100-400 ng of tissue mRNA or PBMC total RNA. TCRdb recomputed calls from the multiplex PCR reads with MiXCR, one row per CDR3 protein. Found here are 100,000 to 150,000 distinct CDR3 sequences, roughly 24% of them singletons; the top ten hold roughly 15%. This clonotype was seen many times. Antigen unknown. A much larger clone is a single base away; this may be a read error. The length of the CDR3 is 13 residues. Germline CDR1 MNHNS, CDR2 SASEGT. Trimming removed 7 bases from V and 3 bases from J, with 13 bases in between.

Sequenced input: glioma tissue, nonneoplastic brain tissue, or PBMCs (not recorded which). This chain uses TRBV6-1 with TRBJ2-7; D perhaps matches TRBD1 (6 bases). The clonotype was recovered from a human donor with low-grade glioma or glioblastoma, undergoing nonglioma brain surgery, or in good health (not recorded which). The CDR3 protein is CASTRDTLYEQYF. The CDR3 DNA follows: TGTGCCAGCACTCGGGACACTCTCTACGAGCAGTACTTC.